What follows is one TCR beta chain and its context. Its antigen is as yet unknown. The data are from a study of blood T cells in healthy people across ages. Peripheral blood, 9.5 to 10 milliliters per donor, was collected. Extracted total RNA amounted to at least 5.5 micrograms for each sample. The use of a sample-barcoded 5' primer and a J-beta primer mix characterized a second PCR of roughly 6 to 11 cycles. All cDNA molecules were each tagged by a template-switch adaptor with 12 random nucleotides. MiXCR was run by TCRdb on the 5' RACE reads, yielding one entry per CDR3 protein. The sample records some 750,000 distinct CDR3 sequences, 20% to 25% being singletons. General study results and limits: A conclusive naive versus antigen-experienced comparison was prevented by the unsorted PBMCs.

Per germline, CDR1 SGHAT and CDR2 FQNNGV. Trimming took 8 bases from V and 1 from J; bases not matched to a gene: 8. The CDR3 is made up of 14 amino acids. The receptor was isolated from a man in his sixties or seventies in good health. This sequence joins TRBV11-2 and TRBJ2-7; 7 positions agree with TRBD2. Sequenced material: blood. This CDR3 reads CASRRGGSSYEQYF. CDR3 DNA sequence: TGTGCCAGCCGACGCGGGGGTTCTTCCTACGAGCAGTACTTC.